The present T cell receptor beta chain was sequenced within a study of human T cells and chemical hapten exposure. Study information: Throughout a study of 20 to 30 weeks, patients underwent weekly scalp administration of diphenylcyclopropenone doses. The study's findings and limits: Against controls, expanded TCRs gave rise to significantly more large CDR3 similarity clusters.

Indicated time point: patch test 1, 2 weeks after DPC sensitization. Treatment in this sample: therapeutic diphenylcyclopropenone sensitization with weekly scalp DPC. TCRdb passed the RACE reads through MiXCR, listing each CDR3 protein once. The table includes about 71,000 distinct CDR3 sequences, over 7.5% detected once. There are 14 residues in the CDR3. Germline-derived CDR1 and CDR2 are DFQATT and SNEGSKA (reference sequence). V lost 6 bases and J lost 4; bases outside the gene matches: 4. This clonotype was recorded a few times. Its antigen is not known. Sequencing was performed on whole blood, taken in connection with sensitization to the hapten diphenylcyclopropenone (DPC). This TCR derives from a woman in her forties with alopecia areata. Some clones in this sample may be carry-over from other donors' samples. J is TRBJ2-2 and V is TRBV20-1, with 11 bases aligning to TRBD1. Written as DNA, the CDR3 is TGCAGTGCCCCCGGGACAGGGGGCACCGGGGAGCTGTTTTTT. Translated: CSAPGTGGTGELFF.